Below are 11 T cell receptor beta chains sequenced from a single sample in a study of blood T cells in healthy people across ages (dated by TCRdb to about 2015). The method behind the library was 5' RACE. TCRdb names Illumina HiSeq 2500 as the instrument used. A second roughly 6 to 11 cycle PCR used a sample-barcoded 5' primer and a J-beta primer mix. TCRdb itself trimmed the public reads at Q25 with fastp, ran MiXCR and retained productive beta chains. Identical CDR3 proteins give one entry, which carries the most common genes and DNA. For this sample there are roughly 800,000 distinct CDR3 sequences; roughly 64% appear just once. The ten top clones hold around 20% of the sample. The sequencing sample was made of blood. Receptor source: a man younger than 45 in good health.

The chain links TRBV25-1 to TRBJ1-6, with a tentative D call TRBD1 (6 bases). Germline CDR1 and CDR2: MGHDK and SYGVNS. The CDR3 sequence is 18 residues long. V shed 0 bases and J shed 2 bases, with 14 bases lying between them. The CDR3 bases are TGTGCCAGCAGTGAATATTGGTACAGGGACCCCTATAATTCACCCCTCCACTTT. Translated: CASSEYWYRDPYNSPLHF.

V gene TRBV20-1 combines with J gene TRBJ1-2, with a tentative D call TRBD1 (5 bases). CDR3 length: 12 residues. V gave up 3 bases and J gave up 2 bases, with 7 bases separating them. Germline V lookup: CDR1 DFQATT, CDR2 SNEGSKA (reference sequence). The chain's CDR3 is CSASRVNYGYTF. DNA of the CDR3: TGCAGTGCTAGCAGGGTAAACTATGGCTACACCTTC.

This chain connects TRBV4-1 to TRBJ2-7, with D possibly being TRBD1 (6 bases). Trimming removed 3 bases from V and 1 base from J, with 13 bases in between. The CDR3 runs to 15 residues. The germline CDR1 and CDR2 sequences are MGHRA and YSYEKL. CDR3 in DNA: TGCGCCAGCAGCCACGTAGGACAGCCATCCTACGAGCAGTACTTC. Its protein product is CASSHVGQPSYEQYF.

The chain joins TRBV25-1 to TRBJ1-2, with TRBD1 matching over 7 bases. The junction had 4 bases not matched to a gene; V was cut back by 3 bases and J by 0 bases. Germline V gene lookup returns CDR1 MGHDK and CDR2 SYGVNS. This CDR3 has 15 amino acids. Here the CDR3 DNA reads TGTGCCAGCAGTGATTTTGGGACAGCTAACTATGGCTACACCTTC. Translating gives CASSDFGTANYGYTF.

This clonotype was picked up a small number of times. The chain joins TRBV7-2 to TRBJ2-1; 10 positions match TRBD2. CDR3 length: 15 residues. CDR1 is SGHTA, CDR2 FQGNSA, per germline. J was trimmed by 12 bases and V by 0 bases; bases with no gene match: 8. Written as DNA, the CDR3 is TGTGCCAGCAGCTTAGCTAGCGGGGGGCAATTACGGCAGTTCTTC. It translates to CASSLASGGQLRQFF.

This chain uses TRBV20-1 with TRBJ2-5; TRBD2 might be the D (6 bases). CDR1 DFQATT and CDR2 SNEGSKA come from the germline V gene (reference sequence). The V end lost 7 bases, the J end lost 1 base, and 19 bases lay between the germline ends. CDR3 length: 15 residues. The CDR3 bases are TGCAGTGTCCTTAGGGTTAGCGGCCTCCAAGAGACCCAGTACTTC. Translation: CSVLRVSGLQETQYF.

The chain links TRBV9 to TRBJ2-5; 11 bases line up with TRBD2. The J call may be wrong; the DNA end is better matched by TRBJ2-7. Germline V lookup: CDR1 SGDLS, CDR2 YYNGEE. The CDR3 extends over 15 amino acids. CDR3 protein: CASSVLSGGAYEQYF. The CDR3 DNA reads TGTGCCAGCAGCGTGCTTAGCGGGGGGGCCTACGAGCAGTACTTC.

The chain uses TRBV7-2 and TRBJ2-3, with TRBD2 identical over 13 bases. This CDR3 comprises 17 residues. The V gene's germline CDR1 is SGHTA and CDR2 FQGNSA. Trimming removed 2 bases from V and 5 bases from J; junction bases left unmatched: 7. CDR3 sequence: CASSLLLAGGRGDTQYF. Here the CDR3 DNA reads TGTGCCAGCAGCTTACTACTAGCGGGAGGGAGGGGAGATACGCAGTATTTT. The whole variable domain, filled in from reference TRBV7-2 and TRBJ2-3, reads GAGVSQSPSNKVTEKGKDVELRCDPISGHTALYWYRQSLGQGLEFLIYFQGNSAPDKSGLPSDRFSAERTGGSVSTLTIQRTQQEDSAVYLCASSLLLAGGRGDTQYFGPGTRLTVL.

The rearrangement joins TRBV2 to TRBJ2-1, with TRBD2 as a possible D gene (6 bases). Trimming removed 9 bases at V and 15 bases at J, with 21 bases between. CDR3 length: 12 amino acids. Per germline, CDR1 SNHLY and CDR2 FYNNEI. The CDR3 sequence: CASGLVASVLFF. CDR3 DNA: TGTGCCAGTGGGCTCGTGGCTAGCGTGTTGTTCTTC.

Worth noting for this clonotype: The limits of the CDR3 on the DNA are not certain, so only TCRdb's listed CDR3 is given. This chain joins TRBV6-4 and TRBJ2-3. The CDR3 adds up to 14 amino acids, both ends counted. Germline V gene sequence: CDR1 MRHNA, CDR2 SNTAGT. CDR3 sequence: CASSTSGFSDTQYF.

The rearrangement joins TRBV10-3 to TRBJ2-7, with 9 bases lining up with TRBD2. The CDR3 consists of 13 residues. CDR1 is ENHRY, CDR2 SYGVKD, per germline. V was pared by 10 bases and J by 1 base, with 5 bases of the junction left unmatched. The CDR3 protein is CATTLAGSYEQYF. In DNA, the CDR3 is TGTGCCACCACCCTAGCGGGATCCTACGAGCAGTACTTC.